This T cell receptor (beta chain) appears in the sequencing data of a study of radiotherapy plus CTLA-4 blockade in lung cancer. Repertoires were generated with immunoSEQ multiplex PCR, while TCRdb's copy carries only in-frame clones and drops some. The sample lists about 120,000 clones, approximately 90% occurring once. The length of the CDR3 is 14 residues. Germline lookup yields CDR1 SEHNR and CDR2 FQNEAQ (reference sequence). Unmatched junction bases numbered 5, after V lost 5 bases and J lost 3 bases. Sequences were derived from peripheral blood, sampled from a patient treated with radiotherapy plus ipilimumab. The rearrangement links TRBV7-9 to TRBJ2-3, with 7 bases matching TRBD2. This TCR was recovered from a human donor with non-small cell lung cancer that progressed on radiotherapy plus ipilimumab. The CDR3 DNA reads TGTGCCAGCAGCCGTTTGGGGGGGACAGATACGCAGTATTTT. This codes for CASSRLGGTDTQYF.